This T cell receptor (beta chain) was sequenced in a study of identical twins. This clonotype showed up just a few times. Its cognate antigen is unknown. The CDR3 runs 13 residues. V was clipped by 6 bases and J by 8 bases; unmatched bases: 7. Looked up from germline, CDR1 is ENHRY and CDR2 is SYGVKD. One entry per CDR3 protein, called by TCRdb with MiXCR from the 5' RACE reads. Altogether 450,000 or so distinct CDR3 sequences are present, less than 25% being singletons, with the ten largest covering 2.9%. Study-level findings and limits: Its conclusions, products of cross-sectional statistical analysis, did not come from following the same donors.

This sample also appeared in a second study, on T cells expressing NK-cell markers.

This receptor was obtained from a woman younger than 30 in good health. The V and J genes are TRBV10-3 and TRBJ2-1, with 7 bases aligning to TRBD2. Specimen: CD4+ T cells sorted from blood. CDR3 region: CAIRSSGQDEQFF. CDR3 nucleotides: TGTGCCATCAGGAGTAGCGGGCAAGATGAGCAGTTCTTC.